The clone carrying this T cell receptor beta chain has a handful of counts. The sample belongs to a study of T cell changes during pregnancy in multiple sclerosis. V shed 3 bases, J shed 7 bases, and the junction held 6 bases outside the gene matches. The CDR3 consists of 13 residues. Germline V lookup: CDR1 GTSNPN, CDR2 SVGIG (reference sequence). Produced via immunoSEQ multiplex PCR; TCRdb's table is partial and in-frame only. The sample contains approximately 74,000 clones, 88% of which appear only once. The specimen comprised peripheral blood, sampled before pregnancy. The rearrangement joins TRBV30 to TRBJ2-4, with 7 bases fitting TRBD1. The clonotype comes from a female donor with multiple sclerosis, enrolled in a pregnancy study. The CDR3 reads CAWRGTGANIQYF. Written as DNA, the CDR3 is TGTGCCTGGAGGGGCACAGGGGCGAACATTCAGTACTTC.